The 22 T cell receptor beta chains in this list originate from one sample, sequenced in a study of blood T cell repertoires in COVID-19. Clones were sequenced by immunoSEQ multiplex PCR, and TCRdb holds only the in-frame ones, with some missing. The data contain about 140,000 clones, around 87% of them seen just once; the ten biggest clones take up roughly 37%. The sequencing input was peripheral blood. Source of these receptors: a man in his fifties or sixties who had recovered from COVID-19.

The CDR3 DNA reads as TGTGCCAGCAGCCCGGGACAGCCGCCTAGCTATGGCTACACCTTC. It translates to CASSPGQPPSYGYTF. The chain uses TRBV7-2 and TRBJ1-2; 7 bases match TRBD1. This CDR3 is 15 amino acids long. Germline V CDR1 and CDR2: SGHTA, FQGNSA. Trimming took 5 bases from V and 4 from J; bases not matched to a gene: 10.

V and J are TRBV9 and TRBJ2-7; maybe TRBD1 (8 bases). Germline CDR1 is SGDLS and CDR2 is YYNGEE. Trimming took off 3 bases at V and 2 bases at J, with 15 bases between the two ends. This CDR3 has 15 amino acids. The CDR3: CASSAAGQDPYEQYF. The DNA of the CDR3 is TGTGCCAGCAGCGCAGCGGGACAGGATCCCTACGAGCAGTACTTC.

This CDR3 is CASSSLSGTTRGELFF. CDR3 coding DNA: TGTGCCAGCAGCTCCCTGTCAGGAACAACGCGCGGGGAGCTGTTTTTT. The J gene is TRBJ2-2, the V gene TRBV7-9; D gene unclear. The CDR3 has 16 residues. V lost 4 bases to trimming and J lost 7 bases, with 19 bases between them. In germline, CDR1 is SEHNR, CDR2 FQNEAQ (reference sequence).

The rearrangement links TRBV12-3 or TRBV12-4 to TRBJ1-5, with D possibly being TRBD1 (6 bases). V lost 4 bases and J lost 3, with 7 bases in between. The CDR3 loop spans 13 amino acids. CDR3 DNA sequence: TGTGCCAGCAGTTGGACAGACAATCAGCCCCAGCATTTT. Amino acids: CASSWTDNQPQHF.

This chain connects TRBV5-1 to TRBJ1-2; D remains ambiguous. The germline V and J ends were trimmed by 4 bases and 0 bases, with 7 bases remaining between them. This CDR3 has 13 residues. The germline CDR1 and CDR2 sequences are SGHRS and YFSETQ. This CDR3 reads CASSDGANYGYTF. The CDR3, as DNA: TGCGCCAGCAGCGACGGGGCTAACTATGGCTACACCTTC.

This sequence joins TRBV5-1 and TRBJ2-7; TRBD1 matches at 7 bases. CDR3 size: 15 residues. Trimming cost V 8 bases and J 3 bases; bases outside gene matches: 14. Germline V CDR1 and CDR2: SGHRS, YFSETQ. DNA of the CDR3: TGCGCCAGTAAAGCCTTAATGGACAGGAGCTACGAGCAGTACTTC. Encoded protein: CASKALMDRSYEQYF.

This clone appeared a single time. V gene TRBV7-2 combines with J gene TRBJ2-5; TRBD2 matches at 8 bases. J was trimmed by 2 bases and V by 2 bases; bases with no gene match: 4. The CDR3 contains 15 residues. Germline CDR1 and CDR2: SGHTA and FQGNSA. This chain's CDR3 is CASSLQAGGQETQYF. In nucleotides, the CDR3 is TGTGCCAGCAGCTTACAGGCGGGGGGACAAGAGACCCAGTACTTC.

This rearrangement joins TRBV7-9 to TRBJ1-2; 10 bases agree with TRBD1. The V gene end was trimmed by 3 bases and the J gene end by 6 bases; junction bases not matched to a gene: 7. CDR3 length equals 15 residues. Germline V gene lookup returns CDR1 SEHNR and CDR2 FQNEAQ (reference sequence). The CDR3 DNA sequence: TGTGCCAGCAGCTTGTCGGGACAGGGGAATGATGGCTACACCTTC. Encoded protein: CASSLSGQGNDGYTF.

The rearrangement links TRBV7-8 to TRBJ2-2, with D unresolved. Germline V gene data show CDR1 as SGHVS and CDR2 as FQNEAQ. V dropped 1 base and J dropped 4 bases, with 13 bases sitting between them. This CDR3 is 16 amino acids long. Here the CDR3 DNA reads TGTGCCAGCAGCTTAGAGGTTTCCAGGCGCACCGGGGAGCTGTTTTTT. This translates into CASSLEVSRRTGELFF.

The chain employs TRBV6-2 or TRBV6-3 and TRBJ2-1; 7 nucleotides align to TRBD2. This CDR3 is 15 amino acids long. Losses at the gene ends were 5 bases for V and 9 bases for J; bases not matched to a gene: 13. Looked up from germline, CDR1 is MNHEY and CDR2 is SVGEGT. This CDR3 is CASSLVRTSRGEQFF. The CDR3 nucleotides read TGTGCCAGCAGTCTCGTGAGGACTAGTCGCGGTGAGCAGTTCTTC.

This chain joins TRBV15 and TRBJ2-7; 10 bases are shared with TRBD2. CDR1 and CDR2 (germline): LNHNV, YYDKDF (reference sequence). Trimming cost V 1 base and J 5 bases; bases outside gene matches: 8. This CDR3 contains 16 residues. CDR3 sequence: CATSRGGLAGGHEQYF. Written as DNA, the CDR3 is TGTGCCACCAGCAGAGGGGGGTTAGCGGGGGGCCACGAGCAGTACTTC. The full variable domain, with the rest looked up from reference TRBV15 and TRBJ2-7, is DAMVIQNPRYQVTQFGKPVTLSCSQTLNHNVMYWYQQKSSQAPKLLFHYYDKDFNNEADTPDNFQSRRPNTSFCFLDIRSPGLGDTAMYLCATSRGGLAGGHEQYFGPGTRLTVT.

The chain combines TRBV4-3 with TRBJ1-3; 9 bases match TRBD1. V shed 5 bases, J shed 3 bases, and the junction held 8 bases outside the gene matches. The CDR3 spans 16 residues. Germline V gene data show CDR1 as LGHNA and CDR2 as YSLEER. This CDR3 is CASSGHGTGIGNTIYF. The CDR3 DNA reads as TGCGCCAGCAGCGGGCACGGGACAGGGATTGGAAACACCATATATTTT.

The chain is built from TRBV15 and TRBJ1-5, with a possible D match to TRBD1 (5 bases). V gave up 1 base and J gave up 4 bases, with 17 bases separating them. Looked up from germline, CDR1 is LNHNV and CDR2 is YYDKDF (reference sequence). The CDR3 is 17 amino acids. For the CDR3, the DNA is TGTGCCACCAGCAGAGCCCCCTTGGGGCTGGGGAATCAGCCCCAGCATTTT. As protein: CATSRAPLGLGNQPQHF.

CDR3 amino acids: CASSRDPNWDRGDEQFF. The DNA for the CDR3 is TGTGCCAGCAGCAGAGACCCAAACTGGGACAGGGGGGATGAGCAGTTCTTC. The chain joins TRBV7-9 to TRBJ2-1; 11 bases map to TRBD1. J was trimmed by 8 bases and V by 5 bases; bases with no gene match: 14. The CDR3 extends over 17 amino acids. Germline-derived CDR1 and CDR2 are SEHNR and FQNEAQ (reference sequence).

This clone was recorded a few times. The rearrangement joins TRBV9 to TRBJ1-6; a weak D match, TRBD1 (6 bases). The CDR3 runs 16 residues. Trimming removed 3 bases at V and 4 bases at J, with 14 bases between. Per germline, CDR1 SGDLS and CDR2 YYNGEE. The CDR3 spells CASSASGALYNSPLHF. CDR3 nucleotides: TGTGCCAGCAGCGCCTCAGGGGCACTGTATAATTCACCCCTCCACTTT.

The CDR3 is CASRDSNSPFDSPLHF. The CDR3 nucleotides read TGTGCCAGCAGGGACAGCAATTCTCCCTTTGATTCACCCCTCCACTTT. The chain carries TRBV27 and TRBJ1-6; possible D gene TRBD1, 6 bases. CDR1 MNHEY and CDR2 SMNVEV come from the germline V gene (reference sequence). This CDR3 comprises 16 residues. The V end lost 6 bases, the J end lost 8 bases, and 20 bases lay between the germline ends.

The genes are TRBV9 and TRBJ1-1; 10 nucleotides align to TRBD1. V gave up 5 bases and J gave up 1 base; unmatched junction bases: 8. CDR1 SGDLS and CDR2 YYNGEE come from the germline V gene. There are 16 residues in the CDR3. The CDR3 sequence is CASRPDRGQGNTEAFF. CDR3 sequence (DNA): TGTGCCAGCAGGCCAGACAGGGGGCAAGGGAACACTGAAGCTTTCTTT.

The V and J genes are TRBV18 and TRBJ2-3; D may be TRBD2 (6 bases). Trimming took 2 bases from V and 1 from J, leaving 7 bases between them. The CDR3 runs to 14 residues. Germline CDR1 is KGHSH and CDR2 is LQKENI. The chain's CDR3 is CASSPSGRTDTQYF. CDR3 coding DNA: TGTGCCAGCTCACCAAGCGGGCGCACAGATACGCAGTATTTT. The full variable domain, its missing parts supplied by reference TRBV18 and TRBJ2-3, is NAGVMQNPRHLVRRRGQEARLRCSPMKGHSHVYWYRQLPEEGLKFMVYLQKENIIDESGMPKERFSAEFPKEGPSILRIQQVVRGDSAAYFCASSPSGRTDTQYFGPGTRLTVL.

This clone was seen more than once but under ten times. The chain uses TRBV4-3 and TRBJ1-2, with 12 bases fitting TRBD1. The CDR3 is 18 residues long. The V and J ends lost 4 bases and 3 bases, in that order; junction bases with no gene match: 12. Per the germline V gene, CDR1 is LGHNA and CDR2 is YSLEER. DNA of the CDR3: TGCGCCAGCAGCCCCCAGGTCCCGGGACAGGGGGCGTACTATGGCTACACCTTC. This translates into CASSPQVPGQGAYYGYTF.

On this clone itself: The sample has other DNA sequences that encode this CDR3 too. The chain is built from TRBV19 and TRBJ1-4; possibly TRBD1 for D (5 bases). V was clipped by 6 bases and J by 0 bases, with 11 bases between them. CDR3 length: 15 amino acids. Germline V CDR1 and CDR2: LNHDA, SQIVND (reference sequence). This chain's CDR3 is CASSPGTATNEKLFF. The CDR3 DNA reads TGTGCCAGTAGCCCCGGGACTGCAACTAATGAAAAACTGTTTTTT.

The CDR3 here is CASSQDPGGMNTEAFF. In nucleotides, the CDR3 is TGCGCCAGCAGCCAAGATCCGGGGGGAATGAACACTGAAGCTTTCTTT. This chain joins TRBV4-3 and TRBJ1-1, with D perhaps matching TRBD1 (5 bases). Trimming removed 0 bases from V and 0 bases from J, with 11 bases in between. The length of the CDR3 is 16 residues. Germline CDR1 is LGHNA and CDR2 is YSLEER.

V usage is TRBV12-3 or TRBV12-4 and J usage is TRBJ1-5; D uncertain. The V gene lost 6 bases and the J gene lost 6 bases, with 12 bases spanning the gap. The CDR3 is made up of 13 amino acids. The CDR3 spells CASSLQAFQPQHF. CDR3 nucleotide sequence: TGTGCCAGCAGCCTTCAGGCCTTTCAGCCCCAGCATTTT.